This is a list of T cell receptor beta chains from one sample in a study of T cell responses to AZD1222 COVID-19 vaccine. Sequencing used immunoSEQ multiplex PCR; TCRdb keeps in-frame clones, though not all of them. Of over 100,000 clones listed, about 89% are singletons. The sample here was peripheral blood, taken on day 0 of AZD1222 vaccination. Receptor source: an adult in good health. Each CDR3 is given with its conserved first and last residue. The order of the fields is J gene, clone size, D gene, V gene, CDR3 DNA, CDR3 protein. A D gene is named only where the DNA matches it firmly. Expanded clones get a size class; other rows say once, few or many, or leave the size out.

TRBJ1-1,once,TRBD1,TRBV9,TGTGCCAGCAGCCCCCGACAGGGGGTAGGGACTGAAGCTTTCTTT,CASSPRQGVGTEAFF
TRBJ1-5,-,-,TRBV2,TGTGCCAGTAGTGAGACCCTTGGCCCCCCATATCAGCCCCAGCATTTT,CASSETLGPPYQPQHF
TRBJ2-1,-,TRBD2,TRBV5-1,TGCGCCAGCAGCTTGGCCAGGTTAGCGGGGGGGCCGAATGAGCAGTTCTTC,CASSLARLAGGPNEQFF
TRBJ1-5,few,-,TRBV15,TGTGCCACCAGCTCCGGGGCGACCGGGACTGAGAATCAGCCCCAGCATTTT,CATSSGATGTENQPQHF
TRBJ1-2,-,-,TRBV3-1/TRBV3-2,TGTGCCAGCAGCCAAGATGGGCTTTATCCTGGCTACACCTTC,CASSQDGLYPGYTF
TRBJ2-1,-,TRBD2,TRBV3-1/TRBV3-2,TGTGCCAGCAGCCGCGGGCTAGCGGGACGCTCCTACAATGAGCAGTTCTTC,CASSRGLAGRSYNEQFF
TRBJ1-2,once,-,TRBV6-5,TGTGCCAGCAGTTACTCCCCAGGAGCGTGGGGGGATGGCTACACCTTC,CASSYSPGAWGDGYTF
TRBJ2-2,-,-,TRBV7-2,TGTGCCAGCAGCTTGGCGGGACATTACACCGGGGAGCTGTTTTTT,CASSLAGHYTGELFF
TRBJ2-5,-,TRBD1,TRBV6-2/TRBV6-3,TGTGCCAGCAGCCGGGACAGGGGAGGAGAAGAGACCCAGTACTTC,CASSRDRGGEETQYF
TRBJ2-1,-,-,TRBV7-9,TGTGCCAGCAGCTTAGGCTCGGGGAACAATGAGCAGTTCTTC,CASSLGSGNNEQFF
TRBJ1-5,-,-,TRBV4-2,TGTGCCAGCAGCCAAGAAAGCCTTTCCTCGGCCCAGCATTTT,CASSQESLSSAQHF
TRBJ1-5,-,-,TRBV12-3/TRBV12-4,TGTGCCAGCAGTTTAGGTACTCAGCCCCAGCATTTT,CASSLGTQPQHF
TRBJ2-5,-,-,TRBV6-5,TGTGCCAGCAGTTACTCCAGAGGCAGGGAGGACCAGTACTTC,CASSYSRGREDQYF
TRBJ2-5,-,-,TRBV19,TGTGCCAGTAGTATAAAGACAGAAGCAAAGACCCAGTACTTC,CASSIKTEAKTQYF
TRBJ1-5,-,-,TRBV7-8,TGTGCCAGCAGCTTAGGAGGGTTTCGTGATCAGCCCCAGCATTTT,CASSLGGFRDQPQHF
TRBJ2-7,-,-,TRBV12-2,TGTGCAAGTCGCTTAAGGCCCGCTTACGAGCAGTACTTC,CASRLRPAYEQYF
TRBJ1-5,-,-,TRBV9,TGTGCCAGCAGCGTCGAGCTAAATCAGCCCCAGCATTTT,CASSVELNQPQHF
TRBJ2-2,-,-,TRBV6-5,TGTGCCAGCCAGAGCGGCACCGGGGAGCTGTTTTTT,CASQSGTGELFF
TRBJ1-2,-,-,TRBV6-5,TGTGCCAGCAGTTACGGGGGGCAGGGGACGGGCTCGTACACCTTC,CASSYGGQGTGSYTF
TRBJ2-7,-,-,TRBV11-3,TGTGCCAGCAGCCCCGGCGGCTCGAACTACGAGCAGTACTTC,CASSPGGSNYEQYF
TRBJ1-2,-,-,TRBV27,TGTGCCAGCAGTTTATGGGTGGGGTCGGATGGCTACACCTTC,CASSLWVGSDGYTF
TRBJ1-1,-,-,TRBV11-2,TGTGCCAGCAGCTCACAGGGAGCGTTTGTGAACACTGAAGCTTTCTTT,CASSSQGAFVNTEAFF
TRBJ1-3,-,-,TRBV30,TGTGCCTGGACGTCGGGAAACACCATATATTTT,CAWTSGNTIYF
TRBJ1-2,-,TRBD1,TRBV19,TGTGCCAGTACCCGGACGACAGGGCGACCAGCTAACTATGGCTACACCTTC,CASTRTTGRPANYGYTF
TRBJ1-4,few,-,TRBV10-3,TGTGCCATCAGTGAGTCGTTAGAGGATGAAAAACTGTTTTTT,CAISESLEDEKLFF
TRBJ2-1,-,TRBD1,TRBV19,TGTGCCAGTAGTCCCACAGGGGTTTACAATGAGCAGTTCTTC,CASSPTGVYNEQFF
TRBJ2-7,-,TRBD1,TRBV29-1,TGCAGCGTTTTAACCGGGACAGGGACCTACGAGCAGTACTTC,CSVLTGTGTYEQYF
TRBJ2-1,once,TRBD1,TRBV6-5,TGTGCCAGCAGTACACAGGGGGCAGGGACCAATGAGCAGTTCTTC,CASSTQGAGTNEQFF
TRBJ1-1,-,TRBD1,TRBV2,TGTGCCAGCAGTCCGGACAGGGTGAACACTGAAGCTTTCTTT,CASSPDRVNTEAFF
TRBJ1-6,-,-,TRBV14,TGTGCCAGCAGCCATGTGTTAGCGGTTCATGGATCACCCCTCCACTTT,CASSHVLAVHGSPLHF
TRBJ1-6,-,TRBD1,TRBV5-4,TGTGCCAGCAGCCTCCCTGGGACAGGGGATTCACCCCTCCACTTT,CASSLPGTGDSPLHF
TRBJ2-5,-,TRBD1,TRBV5-1,TGCGCCAGCACCCGGACAGGGGGCAACCAAGAGACCCAGTACTTC,CASTRTGGNQETQYF
TRBJ2-5,-,-,TRBV7-2,TGTGCCAGCAGCCCGGGCACGGCCCGGGCCCAGTACTTC,CASSPGTARAQYF
TRBJ2-7,once,TRBD2,TRBV7-2,TGTGCCAGCAGCTTCGGCGGGGGGGCTTACGAGCAGTACTTC,CASSFGGGAYEQYF
TRBJ2-7,-,-,TRBV28,TGTGCCAGCAGTATCGGGACTGGCAGTCTGGGGCAGTACTTC,CASSIGTGSLGQYF
TRBJ2-7,-,-,TRBV7-6,TGTGCCAGCAGCTTAGCTAGCGGATTAAGCTCCTACGAGCAGTACTTC,CASSLASGLSSYEQYF
TRBJ2-7,once,TRBD2,TRBV27,TGTGCCAGCAGTGCAGGACTAGCGGGTACCTACGAGCAGTACTTC,CASSAGLAGTYEQYF
TRBJ1-4,-,-,TRBV7-8,TGTGCCAGCAGCTTAGTTCCAGTACCTAATGAAAAACTGTTTTTT,CASSLVPVPNEKLFF
TRBJ2-2,-,TRBD1,TRBV12-5,TGTGCTAGTGGCCAAGGGACAGGGGACACCGGGGAGCTGTTTTTT,CASGQGTGDTGELFF
TRBJ2-5,-,-,TRBV5-4,TGTGCCAGCAGCTCCCCTCAAGAGACCCAGTACTTC,CASSSPQETQYF
TRBJ1-6,-,-,TRBV19,TGTGCCAGTAGTATCTCGGGGAACTCACCCCTCCACTTT,CASSISGNSPLHF
TRBJ1-6,-,-,TRBV27,TGTGCCAGCAGTTTCAACAATAATTCACCCCTCCACTTT,CASSFNNNSPLHF
TRBJ2-2,-,-,TRBV5-5,TGTGCCAGCAGCTTGAACACCGGGGAGCTGTTTTTT,CASSLNTGELFF
TRBJ2-1,-,TRBD1,TRBV2,TGTGCCAGCGTCCGGGACAGGGAAATTTCGGATGAGCAGTTCTTC,CASVRDREISDEQFF
TRBJ2-7,-,TRBD1,TRBV5-5,TGTGCCAGCAGCTTTACACCGGGACAGACTTACGAGCAGTACTTC,CASSFTPGQTYEQYF
TRBJ2-1,-,-,TRBV6-1,TGTGCCAGCAGTGAAGGGGGTCCCAGCTACAATGAGCAGTTCTTC,CASSEGGPSYNEQFF
TRBJ2-7,-,-,TRBV2,TGTGCCAGCAGGGGGAGTGTCGACGAGCAGTACTTC,CASRGSVDEQYF
TRBJ1-2,-,-,TRBV19,TGTGCCAGTCCTCGCCAGGGAGGCTATGGCTACACCTTC,CASPRQGGYGYTF
TRBJ2-2,-,-,TRBV7-6,TGTGCCAGCAGCCAACTGGCAGGGACTCTTGGTGGATTGGCCGGGGAGCTGTTTTTT,CASSQLAGTLGGLAGELFF
TRBJ1-1,-,-,TRBV30,TGTGCCTGGAGGGAAGCAGGGGACACTGAAGCTTTCTTT,CAWREAGDTEAFF
TRBJ1-5,-,-,TRBV5-6,TGTGCCAGCAGCCACAGCAATCAGCCCCAGCATTTT,CASSHSNQPQHF
TRBJ1-1,-,-,TRBV7-9,TGTGCCAGCAGCCCGTCACTGAACACTGAAGCTTTCTTT,CASSPSLNTEAFF
TRBJ2-1,-,TRBD1,TRBV5-5,TGTGCCAGTGCCAGGAACCCGGGACAGGGTGACGATGAGCAGTTCTTC,CASARNPGQGDDEQFF
TRBJ1-5,few,-,TRBV19,TGTGCCAGTAGTATAGGCCGGGATCAGCCCCAGCATTTT,CASSIGRDQPQHF
TRBJ1-5,-,-,TRBV15,TGTGCCACCAGCAGAGATAATCTCGGGTATCGTCAGCCCCAGCATTTT,CATSRDNLGYRQPQHF